The T cell receptor beta chain described here comes from a study of Ad26.COV2.S vaccination and SARS-CoV-2 variants. The wider study: A participant enrolled in the COV1001 Ad26.COV2.S trial arm provided the sample.

TCRdb's table, derived via immunoSEQ multiplex PCR, lists solely in-frame clones and lacks some. Of 500,000 or so clones in the sample, roughly 89% were seen once. Germline CDR1 is LNHDA and CDR2 is SQIVND (reference sequence). The trim removed 5 bases at V and 1 base at J, leaving 4 bases unmatched. This CDR3 has 15 residues. As for treatment: roughly 19 received Ad26.COV2.S at low or high dose, single or two shots; several received placebo; per-sample allocation not given. Sampling happened 63 days after the first vaccine or placebo injection. The sample consisted of peripheral blood, taken in a trial of Ad26.COV2.S vaccine versus placebo. The rearrangement joins TRBV19 to TRBJ1-1, with TRBD1 matching over 10 bases. The TCR was taken from a person aged 18-65 years who received the Ad26.COV2.S COVID-19 vaccine or a placebo. CDR3 region: CASSEDRGANTEAFF. The CDR3 coding sequence is TGTGCCAGTAGTGAGGACAGGGGGGCGAACACTGAAGCTTTCTTT.